This TCR beta chain came from a study of T cell responses to AZD1222 COVID-19 vaccine. Study information: Second-dose intervals of approximately 4 or approximately 12 weeks were pooled.

TCRdb's table, derived via immunoSEQ multiplex PCR, lists solely in-frame clones and lacks some. Here the sample spans 170,000 or so clones, 85% to 95% being singletons. V was clipped by 5 bases and J by 1 base, with 11 bases between them. The CDR3 is made up of 14 amino acids. CDR1 is MNHEY, CDR2 SVGAGI, per germline. This clone has a count of ten or more. Its antigen is not identified. Study-wide points: As reported, nearly half of all spike-specific TCRs target variant regions that are unmutated. Females made up more of the donors, who were largely white British, and clonal diversity may have come out too low.

This TCR was recovered from an adult in good health. The sequencing here drew on peripheral blood, taken on day 0 of AZD1222 vaccination. V usage is TRBV6-5 and J usage is TRBJ1-1; D might be TRBD1 (6 bases). CDR3 region: CASSPRQENTEAFF. The CDR3 nucleotides are TGTGCCAGCAGTCCACGACAGGAGAACACTGAAGCTTTCTTT.